One and the same sample provided the 6 T cell receptor beta chains below, sequenced in a study of T cells in Graves' hyperthyroidism and ophthalmopathy. Template material for amplifying TCR beta CDR3 regions consisted of RNA transcripts. First-round RT-PCR targeting the TCR CDR3 was performed with the HTBI primer set. TCRdb reprocessed the multiplex PCR reads with MiXCR, giving one entry per CDR3 protein. The table has about 400,000 distinct CDR3 sequences, more than 13% seen once; the top ten hold around 30%. Sequenced material: blood. The receptors stem from a man between 50 and 59 years old with Graves' ophthalmopathy.

This chain uses TRBV5-1 with TRBJ2-7; TRBD1 matches at 12 bases. This CDR3 has 14 residues. The V gene's germline CDR1 is SGHRS and CDR2 YFSETQ. V lost 7 bases to trimming and J lost 6 bases; unmatched junction nucleotides: 8. The CDR3 DNA is TGCGCCAGCTCTCCCGGGACAGGGGGCGTCGAGCAGTACTTC. Protein: CASSPGTGGVEQYF.

This clonotype was counted many times. V is TRBV20-1 and J is TRBJ2-5; TRBD2 matches at 8 bases. V was pared by 1 base and J by 5 bases, with 6 bases of the junction left unmatched. Germline CDR1 and CDR2: DFQATT and SNEGSKA (reference sequence). The CDR3 covers 14 residues. CDR3 nucleotides: TGCAGTGCTAGAGGAACGGGAGGGCCGGAGACCCAGTACTTC. It specifies CSARGTGGPETQYF.

Worth noting for this clonotype: This may come from a read error, since a much larger clone is one base off. This sequence joins TRBV7-9 and TRBJ2-1, with D unclear. The tail of the sequence fits TRBJ2-7 better, so the J call may be wrong. The CDR3 runs to 12 residues. Germline CDR1 and CDR2: SEHNR and FQNEAQ (reference sequence). Here the CDR3 DNA reads TGTGCCAGCCGTTCTATTGTCAATGAGCAGTACTTC. Protein sequence: CASRSIVNEQYF.

This clonotype was found many times. CDR3 nucleotides: TGTGCCAGCAGCTTAGCGGAGGGTTCCCCCTACGAGCAGTACTTC. Translating it yields CASSLAEGSPYEQYF. This chain connects TRBV11-1 to TRBJ2-7; tentative D call: TRBD2 (6 bases). Per the germline V gene, CDR1 is SGHAT and CDR2 is FQDESV (reference sequence). The CDR3 consists of 15 residues. V was cut by 0 bases and J by 2 bases, with 11 bases left in between.

This clonotype was counted only a few times. The rearrangement joins TRBV7-9 to TRBJ1-2, with a tentative D call TRBD1 (5 bases). CDR3 length: 14 residues. Germline V gene lookup returns CDR1 SEHNR and CDR2 FQNEAQ (reference sequence). V lost 2 bases and J 9 bases, leaving 16 bases between the germline ends. The CDR3 sequence: CASSLRAGTDSYTF. The CDR3 DNA reads TGTGCCAGCAGCTTACGGGCAGGGACGGATAGCTACACCTTC.

Points on this clonotype: Its ends do not fully match the called genes, so a read error is possible. The V call is TRBV6-1, the J call TRBJ2-5, with a possible D match to TRBD2 (6 bases). From germline, CDR1 is MNHNS and CDR2 SASEGT. The CDR3 runs 11 residues. Written as DNA, the CDR3 is TGTGCCAGCAGTGATAGCGGAGGCTTGCACTTC. Translated: CASSDSGGLHF.